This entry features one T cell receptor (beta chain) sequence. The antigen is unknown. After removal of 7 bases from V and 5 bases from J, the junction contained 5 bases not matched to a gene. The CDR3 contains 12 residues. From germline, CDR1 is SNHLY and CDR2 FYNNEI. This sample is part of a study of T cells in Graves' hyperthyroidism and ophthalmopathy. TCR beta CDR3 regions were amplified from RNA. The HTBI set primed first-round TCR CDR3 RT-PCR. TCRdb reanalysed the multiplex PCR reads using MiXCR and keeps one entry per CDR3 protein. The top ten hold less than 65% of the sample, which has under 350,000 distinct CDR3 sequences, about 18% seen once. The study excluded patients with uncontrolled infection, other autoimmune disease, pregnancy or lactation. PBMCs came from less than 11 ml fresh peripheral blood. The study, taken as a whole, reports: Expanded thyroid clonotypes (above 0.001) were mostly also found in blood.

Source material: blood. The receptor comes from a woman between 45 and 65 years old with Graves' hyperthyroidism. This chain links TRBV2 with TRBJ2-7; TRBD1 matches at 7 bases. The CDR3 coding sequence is TGTGCCAGCAACAGGGGTGGCGACGAGCAGTACGTC. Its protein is CASNRGGDEQYV.